This T cell receptor beta chain stems from a study of radiation and T cells in renal cell carcinoma. Described time point: blood 4 weeks post-SBRT, at nephrectomy. As for treatment: 15 Gy SBRT to primary tumor, nephrectomy 4 weeks later. Germline V gene lookup returns CDR1 ENHRY and CDR2 SYGVKD. V was shortened by 4 bases and J by 2 bases, with 10 bases between the two germline ends. This CDR3 has 14 residues. There are a few counts of this clone. Produced via immunoSEQ multiplex PCR; TCRdb's table is partial and in-frame only. This table holds approximately 150,000 clones, approximately 86% found once.

The clonotype was recovered from a woman aged 45 to 65 with renal cell carcinoma. The sequencing used blood, collected from a patient whose treatment included radiotherapy and nephrectomy. This chain connects TRBV10-3 to TRBJ2-3, with a possible D match to TRBD1 (6 bases). CDR3 residues: CAISVGGSTDTQYF. The CDR3 DNA follows: TGTGCCATCAGTGTAGGGGGATCCACAGATACGCAGTATTTT.